The entry below gives a single TCR beta chain sequence along with its context. All enrollees were roughly 18 to 95 years old and from approximately 25 US areas. Participant reports of clinical history set cohort assignment. The data were obtained in a study of blood T cell repertoires in COVID-19. The wider study: COVID-19 samples, acute and convalescent, were from the United States, Italy and Spain.

The CDR3 is 15 amino acids. Trimming at V came to 3 bases and at J to 4 bases, leaving 6 bases not matched to a gene. Germline V gives CDR1 KGHSH, CDR2 LQKENI. Libraries were prepared by immunoSEQ multiplex PCR; TCRdb keeps only in-frame clonotypes and omits some of them. The sample records about 330,000 clones, around 90% being singletons. Sequencing was carried out using PBMCs or T cells enriched from blood (not recorded which). This TCR came from a man aged 25 to 40 who had recovered from COVID-19. V gene TRBV18 combines with J gene TRBJ1-3; TRBD1 agrees at 7 bases. The CDR3 region is CASSPSQGGGNTIYF. The DNA of the CDR3 is TGTGCCAGCTCACCCAGCCAGGGGGGCGGAAACACCATATATTTT.